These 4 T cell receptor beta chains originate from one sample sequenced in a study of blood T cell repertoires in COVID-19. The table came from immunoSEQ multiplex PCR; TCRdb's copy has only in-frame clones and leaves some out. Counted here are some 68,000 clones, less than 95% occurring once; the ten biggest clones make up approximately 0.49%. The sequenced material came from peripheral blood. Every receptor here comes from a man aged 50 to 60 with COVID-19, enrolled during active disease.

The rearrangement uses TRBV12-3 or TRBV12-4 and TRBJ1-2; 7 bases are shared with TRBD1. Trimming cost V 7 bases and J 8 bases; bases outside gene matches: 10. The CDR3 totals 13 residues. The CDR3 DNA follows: TGTGCCAGCACCCCAGGGGGGCTTGGGGGCTACACCTTC. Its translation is CASTPGGLGGYTF.

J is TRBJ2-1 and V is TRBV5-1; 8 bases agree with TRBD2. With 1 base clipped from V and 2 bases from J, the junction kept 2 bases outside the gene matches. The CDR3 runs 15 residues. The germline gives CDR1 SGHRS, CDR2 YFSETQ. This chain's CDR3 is CASSLTSGTYNEQFF. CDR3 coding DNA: TGCGCCAGCAGCTTGACTAGCGGAACCTACAATGAGCAGTTCTTC.

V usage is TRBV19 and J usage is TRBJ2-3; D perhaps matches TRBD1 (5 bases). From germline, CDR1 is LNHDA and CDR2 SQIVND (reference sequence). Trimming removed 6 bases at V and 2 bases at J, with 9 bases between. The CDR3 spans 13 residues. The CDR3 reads CASRDSLTDTQYF. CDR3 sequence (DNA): TGTGCCAGTAGAGACAGCCTCACAGATACGCAGTATTTT. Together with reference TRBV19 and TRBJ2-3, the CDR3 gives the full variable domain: DGGITQSPKYLFRKEGQNVTLSCEQNLNHDAMYWYRQDPGQGLRLIYYSQIVNDFQKGDIAEGYSVSREKKESFPLTVTSAQKNPTAFYLCASRDSLTDTQYFGPGTRLTVL.

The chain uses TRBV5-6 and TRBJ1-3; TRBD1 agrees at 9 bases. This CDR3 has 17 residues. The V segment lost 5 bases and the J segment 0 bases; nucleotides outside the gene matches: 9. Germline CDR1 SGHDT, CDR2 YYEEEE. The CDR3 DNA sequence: TGTGCCAGCAGTGGGACAGGGCTTCTTTTCTCTGGAAACACCATATATTTT. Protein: CASSGTGLLFSGNTIYF.